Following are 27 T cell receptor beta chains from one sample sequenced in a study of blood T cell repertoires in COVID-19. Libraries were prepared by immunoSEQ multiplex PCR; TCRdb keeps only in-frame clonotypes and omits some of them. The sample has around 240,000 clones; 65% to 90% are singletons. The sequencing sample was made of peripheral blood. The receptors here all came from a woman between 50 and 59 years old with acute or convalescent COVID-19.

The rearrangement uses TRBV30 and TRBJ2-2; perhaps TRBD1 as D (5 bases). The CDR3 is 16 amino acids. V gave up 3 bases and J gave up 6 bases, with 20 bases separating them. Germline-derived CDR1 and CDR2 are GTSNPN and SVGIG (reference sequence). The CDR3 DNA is TGTGCCTGGAGACATTGGGCCCCCGCAGGGCCCGGGGAGCTGTTTTTT. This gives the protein CAWRHWAPAGPGELFF.

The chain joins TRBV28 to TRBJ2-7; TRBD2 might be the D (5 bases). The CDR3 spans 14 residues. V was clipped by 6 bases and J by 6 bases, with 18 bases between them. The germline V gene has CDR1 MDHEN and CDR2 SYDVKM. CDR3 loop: CASSRSVARVEQYF. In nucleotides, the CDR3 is TGTGCCAGCAGCCGATCGGTGGCGAGGGTCGAGCAGTACTTC.

CDR3 in DNA: TGTGCCAGCAGCAAGGGCTGGGACAGGGAGAATGAAAAACTGTTTTTT. It is translated as CASSKGWDRENEKLFF. The chain has TRBV5-4 and TRBJ1-4, with TRBD1 matching over 9 bases. CDR3 length: 16 residues. Germline V gene lookup returns CDR1 SGHNT and CDR2 YYREEE (reference sequence). The trim removed 4 bases at V and 5 bases at J, leaving 9 bases unmatched.

The CDR3 sequence is CASSLTGEGNSPLHF. For the CDR3, the DNA is TGTGCCAGCAGTCTTACAGGGGAAGGTAATTCACCCCTCCACTTT. The rearrangement joins TRBV6-5 to TRBJ1-6, with 7 bases identical to TRBD1. This CDR3 comprises 15 residues. The V gene end was trimmed by 5 bases and the J gene end by 6 bases; junction bases not matched to a gene: 7. Germline lookup yields CDR1 MNHEY and CDR2 SVGAGI.

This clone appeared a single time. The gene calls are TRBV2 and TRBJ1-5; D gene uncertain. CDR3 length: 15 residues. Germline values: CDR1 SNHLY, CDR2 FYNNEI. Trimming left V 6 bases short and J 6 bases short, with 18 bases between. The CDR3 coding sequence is TGTGCCAGCAGGGCTGTGGCCTGGAGGAGTCAGCCCCAGCATTTT. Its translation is CASRAVAWRSQPQHF.

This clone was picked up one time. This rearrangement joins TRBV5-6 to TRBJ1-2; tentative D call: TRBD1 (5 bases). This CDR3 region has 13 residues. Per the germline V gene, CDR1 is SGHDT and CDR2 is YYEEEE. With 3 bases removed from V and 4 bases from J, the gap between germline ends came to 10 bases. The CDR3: CASSSGGSYGYTF. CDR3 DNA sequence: TGTGCCAGCAGCTCGGGGGGATCCTATGGCTACACCTTC.

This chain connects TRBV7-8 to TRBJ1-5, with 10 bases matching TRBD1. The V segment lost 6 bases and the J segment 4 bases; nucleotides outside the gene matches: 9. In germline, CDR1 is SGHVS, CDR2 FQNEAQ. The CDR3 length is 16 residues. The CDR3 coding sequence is TGTGCCAGCAGACGAGACAGGGGGCTTGGTAATCAGCCCCAGCATTTT. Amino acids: CASRRDRGLGNQPQHF.

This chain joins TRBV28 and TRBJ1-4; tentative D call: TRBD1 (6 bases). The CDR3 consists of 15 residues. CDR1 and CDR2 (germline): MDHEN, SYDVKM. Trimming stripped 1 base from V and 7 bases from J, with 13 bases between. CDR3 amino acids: CASSLSGGLSEKLFF. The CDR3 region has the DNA TGTGCCAGCAGTTTATCGGGGGGGCTGAGTGAAAAACTGTTTTTT.

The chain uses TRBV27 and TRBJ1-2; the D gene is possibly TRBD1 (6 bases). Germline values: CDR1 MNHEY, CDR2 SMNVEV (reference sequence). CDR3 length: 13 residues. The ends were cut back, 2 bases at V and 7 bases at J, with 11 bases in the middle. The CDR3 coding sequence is TGTGCCAGCAGTTTACTCCCAGGGGCTGGCTACACCTTC. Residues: CASSLLPGAGYTF.

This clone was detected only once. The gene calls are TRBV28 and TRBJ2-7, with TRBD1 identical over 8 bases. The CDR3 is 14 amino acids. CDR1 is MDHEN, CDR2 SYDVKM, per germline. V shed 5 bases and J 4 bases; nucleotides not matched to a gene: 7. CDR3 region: CASSPGQVKYEQYF. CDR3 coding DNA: TGTGCCAGCAGTCCGGGACAGGTGAAATACGAGCAGTACTTC.

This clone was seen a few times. CDR3 in DNA: TGCGCCAGCAGCTGGGACGGGGGGAATTCACCCCTCCACTTT. It encodes CASSWDGGNSPLHF. The chain links TRBV5-1 to TRBJ1-6; perhaps TRBD1 as D (5 bases). Germline V gene lookup returns CDR1 SGHRS and CDR2 YFSETQ. The CDR3 has 14 amino acids. Trimming shortened V by 3 bases and J by 7 bases, and 11 bases separated the two germline ends.

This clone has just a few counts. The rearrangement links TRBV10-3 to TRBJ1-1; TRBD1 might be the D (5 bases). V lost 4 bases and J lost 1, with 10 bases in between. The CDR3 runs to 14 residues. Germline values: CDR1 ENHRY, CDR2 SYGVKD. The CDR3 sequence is CAISVSGGNTEAFF. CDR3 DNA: TGTGCCATCAGTGTAAGCGGGGGGAACACTGAAGCTTTCTTT.

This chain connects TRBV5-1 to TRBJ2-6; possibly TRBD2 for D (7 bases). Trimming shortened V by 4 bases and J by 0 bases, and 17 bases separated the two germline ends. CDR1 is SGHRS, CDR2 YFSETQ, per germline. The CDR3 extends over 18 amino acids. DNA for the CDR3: TGCGCCAGCAGCCCGGGGGGCTACGGCTCCTCTGGGGCCAACGTCCTGACTTTC. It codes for CASSPGGYGSSGANVLTF. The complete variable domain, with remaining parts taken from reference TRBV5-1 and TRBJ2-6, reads KAGVTQTPRYLIKTRGQQVTLSCSPISGHRSVSWYQQTPGQGLQFLFEYFSETQRNKGNFPGRFSGRQFSNSRSEMNVSTLELGDSALYLCASSPGGYGSSGANVLTFGAGSRLTVL.

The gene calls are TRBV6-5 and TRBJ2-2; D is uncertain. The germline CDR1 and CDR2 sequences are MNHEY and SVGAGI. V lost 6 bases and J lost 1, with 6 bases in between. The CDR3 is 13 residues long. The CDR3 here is CASRVENTGELFF. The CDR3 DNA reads TGTGCCAGCAGAGTAGAGAACACCGGGGAGCTGTTTTTT.

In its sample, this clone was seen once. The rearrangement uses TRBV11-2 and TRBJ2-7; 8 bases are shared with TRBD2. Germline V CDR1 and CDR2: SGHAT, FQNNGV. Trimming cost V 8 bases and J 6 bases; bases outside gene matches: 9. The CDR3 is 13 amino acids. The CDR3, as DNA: TGTGCCAGCGACGTAGCGGGACTCGGCGAGCAGTACTTC. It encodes CASDVAGLGEQYF. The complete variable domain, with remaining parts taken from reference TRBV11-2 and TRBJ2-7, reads EAGVAQSPRYKIIEKRQSVAFWCNPISGHATLYWYQQILGQGPKLLIQFQNNGVVDDSQLPKDRFSAERLKGVDSTLKIQPAKLEDSAVYLCASDVAGLGEQYFGPGTRLTVT.

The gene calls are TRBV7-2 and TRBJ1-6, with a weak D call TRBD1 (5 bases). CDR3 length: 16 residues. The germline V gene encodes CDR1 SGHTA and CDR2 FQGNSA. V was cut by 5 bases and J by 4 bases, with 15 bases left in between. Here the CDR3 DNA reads TGTGCCAGCAGCCCTCCTAGACAGACTTATAATTCACCCCTCCACTTT. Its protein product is CASSPPRQTYNSPLHF.

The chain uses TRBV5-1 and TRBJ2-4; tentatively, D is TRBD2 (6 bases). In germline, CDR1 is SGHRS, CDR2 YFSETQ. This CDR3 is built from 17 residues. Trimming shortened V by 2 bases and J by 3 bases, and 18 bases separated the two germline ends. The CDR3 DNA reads TGCGCCAGCAGCTTTCGGGGTCAGGAGGGAGTCAAAAACATTCAGTACTTC. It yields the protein CASSFRGQEGVKNIQYF. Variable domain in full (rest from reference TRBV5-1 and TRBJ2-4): KAGVTQTPRYLIKTRGQQVTLSCSPISGHRSVSWYQQTPGQGLQFLFEYFSETQRNKGNFPGRFSGRQFSNSRSEMNVSTLELGDSALYLCASSFRGQEGVKNIQYFGAGTRLSVL.

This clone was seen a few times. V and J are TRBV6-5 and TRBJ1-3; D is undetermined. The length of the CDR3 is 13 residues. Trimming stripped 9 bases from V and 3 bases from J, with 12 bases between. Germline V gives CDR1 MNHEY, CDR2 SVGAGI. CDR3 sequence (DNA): TGTGCCAGTCGGGCGGGCGGTGGAAACACCATATATTTT. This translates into CASRAGGGNTIYF.

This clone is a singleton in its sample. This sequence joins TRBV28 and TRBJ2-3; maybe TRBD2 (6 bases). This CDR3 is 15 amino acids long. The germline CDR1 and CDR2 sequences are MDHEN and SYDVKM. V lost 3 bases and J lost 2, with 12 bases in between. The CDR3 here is CASSFRGESTDTQYF. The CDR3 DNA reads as TGTGCCAGCAGTTTCCGCGGGGAATCCACAGATACGCAGTATTTT.

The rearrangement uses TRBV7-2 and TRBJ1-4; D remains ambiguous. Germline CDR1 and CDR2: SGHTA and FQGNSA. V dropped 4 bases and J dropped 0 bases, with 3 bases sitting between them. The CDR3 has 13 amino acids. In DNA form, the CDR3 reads TGTGCCAGCAGCTCTTCAACTAATGAAAAACTGTTTTTT. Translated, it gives CASSSSTNEKLFF.

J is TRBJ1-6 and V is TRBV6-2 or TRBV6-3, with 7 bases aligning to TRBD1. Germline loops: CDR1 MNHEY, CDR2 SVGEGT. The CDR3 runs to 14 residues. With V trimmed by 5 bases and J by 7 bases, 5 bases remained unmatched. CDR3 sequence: CASSLTGRNSPLHF. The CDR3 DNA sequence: TGTGCCAGCAGTCTGACAGGGAGGAATTCACCCCTCCACTTT.

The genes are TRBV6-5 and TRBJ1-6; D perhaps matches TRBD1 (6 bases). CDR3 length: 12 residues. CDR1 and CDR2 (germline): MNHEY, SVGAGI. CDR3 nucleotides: TGTGCGAGTCACAGGGTTGATTCACCCCTCCACTTT. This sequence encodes CASHRVDSPLHF.

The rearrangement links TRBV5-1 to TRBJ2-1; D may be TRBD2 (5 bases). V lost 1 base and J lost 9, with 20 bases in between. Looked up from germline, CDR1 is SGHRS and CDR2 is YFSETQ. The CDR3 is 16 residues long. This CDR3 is CASSLRSGSQKGEQFF. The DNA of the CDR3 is TGCGCCAGCAGCTTGCGGTCGGGGAGCCAGAAGGGTGAGCAGTTCTTC.

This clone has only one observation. CDR3 residues: CASSEHRYYGYTF. CDR3 sequence (DNA): TGTGCCAGCAGTGAACACAGGTATTATGGCTACACCTTC. The J gene is TRBJ1-2, the V gene TRBV6-1; possibly TRBD1 for D (5 bases). Trimming stripped 2 bases from V and 5 bases from J, with 9 bases between. The germline V gene encodes CDR1 MNHNS and CDR2 SASEGT. This CDR3 is built from 13 residues.

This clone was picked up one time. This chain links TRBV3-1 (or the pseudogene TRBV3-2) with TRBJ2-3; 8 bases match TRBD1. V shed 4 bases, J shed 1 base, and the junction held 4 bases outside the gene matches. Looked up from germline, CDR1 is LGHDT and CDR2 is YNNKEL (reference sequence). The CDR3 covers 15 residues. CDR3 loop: CASSPTGQGTDTQYF. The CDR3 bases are TGTGCCAGCAGCCCGACGGGACAGGGCACAGATACGCAGTATTTT.

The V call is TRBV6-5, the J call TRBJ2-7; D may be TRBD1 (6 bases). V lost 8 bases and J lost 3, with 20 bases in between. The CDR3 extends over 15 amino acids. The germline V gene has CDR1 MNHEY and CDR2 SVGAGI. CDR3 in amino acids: CASSQGQILDYEQYF. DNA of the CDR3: TGTGCCAGCTCGCAAGGACAGATTCTTGACTACGAGCAGTACTTC.

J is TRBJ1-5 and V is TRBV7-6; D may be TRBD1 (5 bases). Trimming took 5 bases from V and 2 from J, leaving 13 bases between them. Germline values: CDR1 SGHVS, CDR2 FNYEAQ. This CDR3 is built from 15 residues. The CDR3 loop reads CASSVDSGGNQPQHF. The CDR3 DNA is TGTGCCAGCAGCGTAGACAGCGGCGGCAATCAGCCCCAGCATTTT.